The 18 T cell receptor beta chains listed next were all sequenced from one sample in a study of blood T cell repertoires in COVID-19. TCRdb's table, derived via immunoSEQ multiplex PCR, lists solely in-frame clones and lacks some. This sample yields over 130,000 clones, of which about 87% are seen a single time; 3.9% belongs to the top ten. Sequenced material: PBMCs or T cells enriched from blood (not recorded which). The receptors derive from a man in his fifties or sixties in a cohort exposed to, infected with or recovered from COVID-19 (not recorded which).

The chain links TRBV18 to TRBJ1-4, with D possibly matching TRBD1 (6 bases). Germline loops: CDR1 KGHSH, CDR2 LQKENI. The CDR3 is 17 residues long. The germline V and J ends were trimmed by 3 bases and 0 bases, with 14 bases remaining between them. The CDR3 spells CASSPKGQHATNEKLFF. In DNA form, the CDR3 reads TGTGCCAGCTCACCGAAAGGACAGCATGCAACTAATGAAAAACTGTTTTTT. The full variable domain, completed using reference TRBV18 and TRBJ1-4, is NAGVMQNPRHLVRRRGQEARLRCSPMKGHSHVYWYRQLPEEGLKFMVYLQKENIIDESGMPKERFSAEFPKEGPSILRIQQVVRGDSAAYFCASSPKGQHATNEKLFFGSGTQLSVL.

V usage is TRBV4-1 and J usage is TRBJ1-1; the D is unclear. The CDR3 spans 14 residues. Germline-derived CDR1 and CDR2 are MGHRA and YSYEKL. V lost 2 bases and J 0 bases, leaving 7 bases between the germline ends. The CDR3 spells CASSQLYLNTEAFF. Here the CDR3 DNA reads TGCGCCAGCAGCCAACTTTACTTGAACACTGAAGCTTTCTTT.

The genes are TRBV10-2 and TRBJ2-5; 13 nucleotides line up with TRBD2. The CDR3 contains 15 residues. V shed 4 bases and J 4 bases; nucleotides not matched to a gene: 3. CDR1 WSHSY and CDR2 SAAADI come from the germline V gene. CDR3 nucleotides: TGCGCCAGCAGTGGACTAGCGGGGGGAGGAGAGACCCAGTACTTC. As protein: CASSGLAGGGETQYF.

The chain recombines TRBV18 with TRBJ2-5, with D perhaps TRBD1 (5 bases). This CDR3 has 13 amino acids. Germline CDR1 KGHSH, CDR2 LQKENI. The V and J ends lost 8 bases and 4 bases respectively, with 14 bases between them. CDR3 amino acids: CASRVGVGETQYF. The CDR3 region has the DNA TGTGCCAGCAGGGTAGGGGTCGGAGAGACCCAGTACTTC.

CDR3 in amino acids: CASSLGQGVGYEQYF. CDR3 sequence (DNA): TGCGCCAGCAGCTTGGGACAGGGAGTAGGCTACGAGCAGTACTTC. The chain recombines TRBV5-1 with TRBJ2-7, with 7 bases identical to TRBD1. V lost 0 bases and J lost 3; bases outside the gene matches: 6. The V gene's germline CDR1 is SGHRS and CDR2 YFSETQ. The CDR3 is made up of 15 amino acids.

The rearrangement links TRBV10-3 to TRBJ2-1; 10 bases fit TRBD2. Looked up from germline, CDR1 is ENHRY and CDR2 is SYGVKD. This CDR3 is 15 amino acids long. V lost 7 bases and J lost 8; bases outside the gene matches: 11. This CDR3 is CAITGGLAATDEQFF. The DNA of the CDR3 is TGTGCCATCACCGGAGGACTAGCGGCAACCGATGAGCAGTTCTTC.

The chain's CDR3 is CASSENQGRNTIYF. CDR3 coding DNA: TGTGCCAGCAGTGAAAACCAGGGTCGAAACACCATATATTTT. V gene TRBV25-1 combines with J gene TRBJ1-3; tentative D call: TRBD1 (5 bases). This CDR3 is 14 amino acids long. Per the germline V gene, CDR1 is MGHDK and CDR2 is SYGVNS. Trimming removed 2 bases from V and 5 bases from J, with 10 bases in between. The full variable domain, with the rest looked up from reference TRBV25-1 and TRBJ1-3, is EADIYQTPRYLVIGTGKKITLECSQTMGHDKMYWYQQDPGMELHLIHYSYGVNSTEKGDLSSESTVSRIRTEHFPLTLESARPSHTSQYLCASSENQGRNTIYFGEGSWLTVV.

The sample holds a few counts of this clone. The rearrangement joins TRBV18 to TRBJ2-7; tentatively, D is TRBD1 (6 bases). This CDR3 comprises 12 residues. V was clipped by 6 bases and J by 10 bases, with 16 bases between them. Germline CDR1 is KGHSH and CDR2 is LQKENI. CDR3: CASSPDRQHQYF. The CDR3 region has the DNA TGTGCCAGCTCTCCAGACAGGCAGCACCAGTACTTC.

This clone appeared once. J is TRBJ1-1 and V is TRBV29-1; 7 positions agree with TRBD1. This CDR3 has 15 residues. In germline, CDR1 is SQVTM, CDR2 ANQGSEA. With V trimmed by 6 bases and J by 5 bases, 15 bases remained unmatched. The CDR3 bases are TGCAGCGTCCCAAACCCTGACAGGGAATTGACTGAAGCTTTCTTT. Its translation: CSVPNPDRELTEAFF. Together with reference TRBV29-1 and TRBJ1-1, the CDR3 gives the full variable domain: SAVISQKPSRDICQRGTSLTIQCQVDSQVTMMFWYRQQPGQSLTLIATANQGSEATYESGFVIDKFPISRPNLTFSTLTVSNMSPEDSSIYLCSVPNPDRELTEAFFGQGTRLTVV.

The CDR3: CASSFTSGGIAFF. CDR3 in DNA: TGTGCCAGCAGTTTTACGTCAGGGGGGATAGCTTTCTTT. The chain combines TRBV27 with TRBJ1-1, with 7 bases that match TRBD1. The germline CDR1 and CDR2 sequences are MNHEY and SMNVEV (reference sequence). The CDR3 has 13 amino acids. Trimming cost V 3 bases and J 10 bases; bases outside gene matches: 8.

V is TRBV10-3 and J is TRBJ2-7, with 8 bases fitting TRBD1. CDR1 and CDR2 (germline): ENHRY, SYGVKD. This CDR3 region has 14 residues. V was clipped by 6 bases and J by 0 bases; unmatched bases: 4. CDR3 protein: CAIRGQAGSYEQYF. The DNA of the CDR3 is TGTGCCATCAGGGGACAGGCAGGCTCCTACGAGCAGTACTTC.

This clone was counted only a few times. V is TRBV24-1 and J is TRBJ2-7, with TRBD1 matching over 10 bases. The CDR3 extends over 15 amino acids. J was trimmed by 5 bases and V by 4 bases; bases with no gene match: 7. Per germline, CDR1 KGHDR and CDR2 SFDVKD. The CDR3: CATSEAGTGDNEQYF. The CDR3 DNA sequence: TGTGCCACCAGTGAGGCCGGGACAGGGGATAACGAGCAGTACTTC.

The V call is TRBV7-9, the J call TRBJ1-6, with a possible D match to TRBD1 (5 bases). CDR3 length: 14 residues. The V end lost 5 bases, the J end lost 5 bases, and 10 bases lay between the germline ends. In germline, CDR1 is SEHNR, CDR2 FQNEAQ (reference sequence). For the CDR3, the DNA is TGTGCCAGCAGCCCCGCAGGGAATAATTCACCCCTCCACTTT. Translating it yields CASSPAGNNSPLHF.

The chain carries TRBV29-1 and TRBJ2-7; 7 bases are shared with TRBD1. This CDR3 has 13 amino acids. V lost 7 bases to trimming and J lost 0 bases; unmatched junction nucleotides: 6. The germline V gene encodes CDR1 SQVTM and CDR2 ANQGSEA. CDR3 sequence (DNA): TGCAGCGCCGAACAGGGGACCTCCTACGAGCAGTACTTC. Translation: CSAEQGTSYEQYF.

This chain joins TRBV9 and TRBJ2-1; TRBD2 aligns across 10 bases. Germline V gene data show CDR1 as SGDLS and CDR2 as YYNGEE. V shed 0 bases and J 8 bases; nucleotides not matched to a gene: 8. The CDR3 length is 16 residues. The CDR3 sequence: CASSVGASGRGDEQFF. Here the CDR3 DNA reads TGTGCCAGCAGCGTAGGGGCCAGCGGGAGGGGTGATGAGCAGTTCTTC.

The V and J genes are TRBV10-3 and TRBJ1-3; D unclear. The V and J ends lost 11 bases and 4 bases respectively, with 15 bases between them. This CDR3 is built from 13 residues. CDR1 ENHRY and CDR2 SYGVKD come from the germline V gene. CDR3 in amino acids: CAHWRGTGNTIYF. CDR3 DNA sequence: TGTGCCCATTGGAGAGGCACAGGAAACACCATATATTTT.

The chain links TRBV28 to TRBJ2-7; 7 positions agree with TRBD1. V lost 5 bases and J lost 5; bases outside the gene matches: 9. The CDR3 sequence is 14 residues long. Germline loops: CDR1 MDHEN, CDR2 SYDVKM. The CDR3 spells CASSTGQAIDEQYF. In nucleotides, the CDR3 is TGTGCCAGCAGTACCGGACAGGCGATCGACGAGCAGTACTTC.

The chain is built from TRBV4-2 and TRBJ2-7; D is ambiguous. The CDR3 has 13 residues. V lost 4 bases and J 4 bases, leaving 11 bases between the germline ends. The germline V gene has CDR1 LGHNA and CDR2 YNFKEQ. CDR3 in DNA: TGTGCCAGCAGCCCCACTCTAGTGTACGAGCAGTACTTC. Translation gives CASSPTLVYEQYF.